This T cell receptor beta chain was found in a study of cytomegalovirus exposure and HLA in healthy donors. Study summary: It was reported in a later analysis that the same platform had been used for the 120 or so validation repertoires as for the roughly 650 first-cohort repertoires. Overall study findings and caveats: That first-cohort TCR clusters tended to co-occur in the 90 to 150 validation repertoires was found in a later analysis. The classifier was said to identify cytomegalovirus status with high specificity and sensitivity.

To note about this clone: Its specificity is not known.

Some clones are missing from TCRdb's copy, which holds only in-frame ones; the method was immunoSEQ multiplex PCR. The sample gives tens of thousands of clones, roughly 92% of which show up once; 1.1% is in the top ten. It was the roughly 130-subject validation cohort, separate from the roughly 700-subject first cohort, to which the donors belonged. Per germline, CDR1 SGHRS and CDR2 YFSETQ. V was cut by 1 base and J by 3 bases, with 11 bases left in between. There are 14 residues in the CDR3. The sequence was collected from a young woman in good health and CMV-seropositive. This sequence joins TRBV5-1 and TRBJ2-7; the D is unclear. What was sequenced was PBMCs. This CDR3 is CASSLSGRSYEQYF. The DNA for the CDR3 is TGCGCCAGCAGCTTGAGTGGCAGAAGCTACGAGCAGTACTTC.